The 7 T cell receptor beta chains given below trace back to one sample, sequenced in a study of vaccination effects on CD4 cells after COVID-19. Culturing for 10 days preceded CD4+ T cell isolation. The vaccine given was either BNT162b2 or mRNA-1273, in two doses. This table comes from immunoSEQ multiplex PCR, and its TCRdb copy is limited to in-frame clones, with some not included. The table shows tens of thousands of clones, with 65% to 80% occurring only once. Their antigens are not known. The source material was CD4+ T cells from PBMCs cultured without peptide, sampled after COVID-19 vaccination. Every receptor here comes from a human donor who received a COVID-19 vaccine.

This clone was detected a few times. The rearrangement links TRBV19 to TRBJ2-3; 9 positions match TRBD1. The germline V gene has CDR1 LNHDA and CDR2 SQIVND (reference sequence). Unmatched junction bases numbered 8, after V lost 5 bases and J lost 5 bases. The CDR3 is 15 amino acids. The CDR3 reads CASSSGQGLEDTQYF. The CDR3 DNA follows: TGTGCCAGTAGTTCCGGACAGGGGTTGGAAGATACGCAGTATTTT.

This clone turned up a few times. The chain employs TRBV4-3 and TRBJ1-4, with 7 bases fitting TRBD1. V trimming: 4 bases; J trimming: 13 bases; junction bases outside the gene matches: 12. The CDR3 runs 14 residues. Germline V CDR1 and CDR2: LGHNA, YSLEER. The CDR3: CASSRDSLSDRLFF. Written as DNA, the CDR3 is TGCGCCAGCAGCCGGGACAGCCTGTCGGATCGACTGTTTTTT.

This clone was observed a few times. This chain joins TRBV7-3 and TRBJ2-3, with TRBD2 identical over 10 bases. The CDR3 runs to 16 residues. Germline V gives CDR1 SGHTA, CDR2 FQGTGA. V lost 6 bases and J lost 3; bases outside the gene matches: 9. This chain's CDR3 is CASSPSSGGATDTQYF. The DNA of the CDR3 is TGTGCCAGCAGTCCTTCAAGCGGGGGGGCAACAGATACGCAGTATTTT.

DNA for the CDR3: TGTGCCAGCAGTAAATCTTTTCGACCCGAAAGGGGCAATCAGCCCCAGCATTTT. It translates to CASSKSFRPERGNQPQHF. V is TRBV6-2 or TRBV6-3 and J is TRBJ1-5, with D uncertain. Trimming took 5 bases from V and 2 from J, leaving 22 bases between them. The CDR3 contains 18 residues. Per germline, CDR1 MNHEY and CDR2 SVGEGT.

CDR3 nucleotides: TGTGCCAGCAGTTACTCGAGGGACAGCTACGAGCAGTACGTC. Translation: CASSYSRDSYEQYV. The chain employs TRBV6-6 and TRBJ2-7; 7 bases are shared with TRBD1. V lost 0 bases to trimming and J lost 3 bases; unmatched junction nucleotides: 2. Germline loops: CDR1 MNHNY, CDR2 SVGAGI (reference sequence). The CDR3 totals 14 residues.

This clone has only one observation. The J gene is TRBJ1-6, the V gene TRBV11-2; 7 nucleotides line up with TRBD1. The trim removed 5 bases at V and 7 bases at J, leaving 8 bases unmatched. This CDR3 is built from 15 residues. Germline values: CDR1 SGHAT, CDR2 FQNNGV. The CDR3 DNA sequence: TGTGCCAGCAGCCCACCCTGGGACAGAAATTCACCCCTCCACTTT. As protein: CASSPPWDRNSPLHF.

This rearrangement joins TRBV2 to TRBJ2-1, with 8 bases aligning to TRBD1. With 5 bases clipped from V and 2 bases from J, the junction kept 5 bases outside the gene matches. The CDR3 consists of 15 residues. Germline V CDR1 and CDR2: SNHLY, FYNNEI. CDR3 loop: CASSRSQGAYNEQFF. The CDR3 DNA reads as TGTGCCAGCAGTCGGTCACAGGGGGCCTACAATGAGCAGTTCTTC.